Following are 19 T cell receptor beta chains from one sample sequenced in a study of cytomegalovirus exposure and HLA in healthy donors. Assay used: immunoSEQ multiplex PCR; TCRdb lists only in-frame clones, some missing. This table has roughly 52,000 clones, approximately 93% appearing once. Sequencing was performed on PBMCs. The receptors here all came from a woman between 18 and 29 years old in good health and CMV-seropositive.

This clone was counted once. Here the CDR3 DNA reads TGTGCCAGCAGTTACTCGCAGGGAAGGGCCTACGAGCAGTACTTC. Translated: CASSYSQGRAYEQYF. The V call is TRBV6-6, the J call TRBJ2-7, with D possibly TRBD1 on 5 matching bases. The CDR3 is 15 amino acids. Germline assignment: CDR1 MNHNY and CDR2 SVGAGI (reference sequence). Trimming removed 0 bases from V and 2 bases from J, with 11 bases in between.

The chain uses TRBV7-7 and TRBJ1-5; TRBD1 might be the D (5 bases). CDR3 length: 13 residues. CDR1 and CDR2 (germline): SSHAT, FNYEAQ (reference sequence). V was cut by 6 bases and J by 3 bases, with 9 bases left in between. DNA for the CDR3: TGTGCCAGCAGTTTGACAGACAATCAGCCCCAGCATTTT. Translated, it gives CASSLTDNQPQHF.

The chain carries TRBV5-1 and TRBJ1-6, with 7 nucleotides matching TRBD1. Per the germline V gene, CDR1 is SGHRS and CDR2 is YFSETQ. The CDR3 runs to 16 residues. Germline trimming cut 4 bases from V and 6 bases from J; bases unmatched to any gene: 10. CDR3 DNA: TGCGCCAGCAGCGAAATGACAGGGTTCGGTAATTCACCCCTCCACTTT. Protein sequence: CASSEMTGFGNSPLHF.

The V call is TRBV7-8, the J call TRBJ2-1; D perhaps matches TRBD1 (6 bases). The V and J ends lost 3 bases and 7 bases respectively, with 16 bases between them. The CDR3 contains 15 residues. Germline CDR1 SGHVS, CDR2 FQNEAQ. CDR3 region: CASSFIPAGTNEQFF. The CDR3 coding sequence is TGTGCCAGCAGCTTTATTCCCGCCGGGACAAATGAGCAGTTCTTC. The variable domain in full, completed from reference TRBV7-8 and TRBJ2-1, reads GAGVSQSPRYKVAKRGQDVALRCDPISGHVSLFWYQQALGQGPEFLTYFQNEAQLDKSGLPSDRFFAERPEGSVSTLKIQRTQQEDSAVYLCASSFIPAGTNEQFFGPGTRLTVL.

This CDR3 reads CASSLQAGKLRYEQYF. For the CDR3, the DNA is TGTGCCAGCAGTTTACAGGCAGGGAAGCTTAGGTACGAGCAGTACTTC. The J gene is TRBJ2-7, the V gene TRBV27, with D tentatively TRBD1 (5 bases). The CDR3 is made up of 16 amino acids. Germline CDR1 MNHEY, CDR2 SMNVEV (reference sequence). V gave up 2 bases and J gave up 4 bases, with 18 bases separating them.

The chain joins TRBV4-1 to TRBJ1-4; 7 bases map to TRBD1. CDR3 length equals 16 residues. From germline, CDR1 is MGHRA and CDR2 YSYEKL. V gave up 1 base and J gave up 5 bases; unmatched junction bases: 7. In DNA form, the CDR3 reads TGCGCCAGCAGCCAAGTGGAGACAGGGAGGAATGAAAAACTGTTTTTT. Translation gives CASSQVETGRNEKLFF.

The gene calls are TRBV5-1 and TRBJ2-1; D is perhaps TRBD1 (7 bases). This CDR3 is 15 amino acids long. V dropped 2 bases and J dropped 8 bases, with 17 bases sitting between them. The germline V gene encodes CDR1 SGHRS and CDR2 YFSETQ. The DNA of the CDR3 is TGCGCCAGCAGCTTATCCCAGGGGGGTCAGGATGAGCAGTTCTTC. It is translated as CASSLSQGGQDEQFF.

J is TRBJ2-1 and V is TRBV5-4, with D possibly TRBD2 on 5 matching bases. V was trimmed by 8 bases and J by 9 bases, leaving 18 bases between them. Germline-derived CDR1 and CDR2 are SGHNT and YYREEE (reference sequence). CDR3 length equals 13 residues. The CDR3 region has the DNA TGTGCCAGTACGGACTGGACGAGGATTGAGCAGTTCTTC. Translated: CASTDWTRIEQFF.

CDR3 in amino acids: CASSRLFPPFANEKLFF. In nucleotides, the CDR3 is TGCGCCAGCAGCAGACTGTTCCCGCCTTTCGCCAATGAAAAACTGTTTTTT. V gene TRBV4-1 combines with J gene TRBJ1-4; D is undetermined. In germline, CDR1 is MGHRA, CDR2 YSYEKL. The CDR3 is 17 amino acids. Trimming took 5 bases from V and 5 from J, leaving 21 bases between them.

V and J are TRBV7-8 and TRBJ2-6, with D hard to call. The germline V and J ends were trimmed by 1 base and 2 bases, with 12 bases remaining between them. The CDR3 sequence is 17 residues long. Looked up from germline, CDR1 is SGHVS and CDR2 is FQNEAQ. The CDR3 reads CASSLVELGPGANVLTF. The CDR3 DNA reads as TGTGCCAGCAGCTTAGTCGAATTGGGCCCTGGGGCCAACGTCCTGACTTTC.

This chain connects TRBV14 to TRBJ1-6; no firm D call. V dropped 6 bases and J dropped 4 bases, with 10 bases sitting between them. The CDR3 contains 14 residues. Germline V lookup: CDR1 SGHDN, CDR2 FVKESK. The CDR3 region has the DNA TGTGCCAGCAGTCTGGAGCTATATAATTCACCCCTCCACTTT. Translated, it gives CASSLELYNSPLHF. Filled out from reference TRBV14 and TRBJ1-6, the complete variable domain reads EAGVTQFPSHSVIEKGQTVTLRCDPISGHDNLYWYRRVMGKEIKFLLHFVKESKQDESGMPNNRFLAERTGGTYSTLKVQPAELEDSGVYFCASSLELYNSPLHFGNGTRLTVT.

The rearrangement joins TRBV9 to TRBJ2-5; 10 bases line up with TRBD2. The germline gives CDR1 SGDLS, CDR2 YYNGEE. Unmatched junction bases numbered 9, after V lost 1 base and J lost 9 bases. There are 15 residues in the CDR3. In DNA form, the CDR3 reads TGTGCCAGCAGCGTAACTAGCGGGGAGGTGGAAGCCCAGTACTTC. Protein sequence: CASSVTSGEVEAQYF.

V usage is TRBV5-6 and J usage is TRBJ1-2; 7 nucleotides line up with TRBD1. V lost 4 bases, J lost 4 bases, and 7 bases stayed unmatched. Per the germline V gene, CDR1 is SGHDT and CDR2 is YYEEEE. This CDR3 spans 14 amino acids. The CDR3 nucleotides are TGTGCCAGCAGCGTGGGGACAGCCTTCTATGGCTACACCTTC. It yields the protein CASSVGTAFYGYTF. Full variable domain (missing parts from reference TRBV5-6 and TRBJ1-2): DAGVTQSPTHLIKTRGQQVTLRCSPKSGHDTVSWYQQALGQGPQFIFQYYEEEERQRGNFPDRFSGHQFPNYSSELNVNALLLGDSALYLCASSVGTAFYGYTFGSGTRLTVV.

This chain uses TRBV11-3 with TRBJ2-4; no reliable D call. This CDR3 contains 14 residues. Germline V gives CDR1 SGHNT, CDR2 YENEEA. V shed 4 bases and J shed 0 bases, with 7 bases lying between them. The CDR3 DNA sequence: TGTGCCAGCAGCTCGAGTATAGCCAAAAACATTCAGTACTTC. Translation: CASSSSIAKNIQYF.

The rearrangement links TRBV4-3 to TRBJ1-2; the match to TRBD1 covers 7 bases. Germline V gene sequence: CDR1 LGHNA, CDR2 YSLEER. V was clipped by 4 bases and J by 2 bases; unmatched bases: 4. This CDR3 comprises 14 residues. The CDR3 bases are TGCGCCAGCAGCCGAGAACAGGGGAACTATGGCTACACCTTC. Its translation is CASSREQGNYGYTF.

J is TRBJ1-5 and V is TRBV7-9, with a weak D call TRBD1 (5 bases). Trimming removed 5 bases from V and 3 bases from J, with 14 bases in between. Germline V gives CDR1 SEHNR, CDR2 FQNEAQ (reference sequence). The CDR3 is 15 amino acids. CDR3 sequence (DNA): TGTGCCAGCAGCGGACCGACAGACCACAATCAGCCCCAGCATTTT. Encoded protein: CASSGPTDHNQPQHF.

The CDR3 loop is CASASLRRTGENTGELFF. DNA of the CDR3: TGTGCCAGCGCAAGTTTGAGGAGGACAGGCGAAAACACCGGGGAGCTGTTTTTT. The chain links TRBV27 to TRBJ2-2; 7 positions match TRBD1. This CDR3 comprises 18 residues. V lost 8 bases to trimming and J lost 2 bases; unmatched junction nucleotides: 17. The germline CDR1 and CDR2 sequences are MNHEY and SMNVEV (reference sequence).

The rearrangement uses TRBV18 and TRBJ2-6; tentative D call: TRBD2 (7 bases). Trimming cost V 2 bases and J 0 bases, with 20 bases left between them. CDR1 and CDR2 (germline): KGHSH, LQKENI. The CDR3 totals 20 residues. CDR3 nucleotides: TGTGCCAGCTCACCAGGAAGGTCGGCGGGGGCCTTCTCTGGGGCCAACGTCCTGACTTTC. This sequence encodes CASSPGRSAGAFSGANVLTF.

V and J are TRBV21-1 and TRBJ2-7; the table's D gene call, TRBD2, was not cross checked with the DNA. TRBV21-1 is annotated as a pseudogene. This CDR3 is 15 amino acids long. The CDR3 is CASSMGTSGDYEQYF. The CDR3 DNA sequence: TGTGCCAGCAGCATGGGGACTAGCGGGGACTACGAGCAGTACTTC.